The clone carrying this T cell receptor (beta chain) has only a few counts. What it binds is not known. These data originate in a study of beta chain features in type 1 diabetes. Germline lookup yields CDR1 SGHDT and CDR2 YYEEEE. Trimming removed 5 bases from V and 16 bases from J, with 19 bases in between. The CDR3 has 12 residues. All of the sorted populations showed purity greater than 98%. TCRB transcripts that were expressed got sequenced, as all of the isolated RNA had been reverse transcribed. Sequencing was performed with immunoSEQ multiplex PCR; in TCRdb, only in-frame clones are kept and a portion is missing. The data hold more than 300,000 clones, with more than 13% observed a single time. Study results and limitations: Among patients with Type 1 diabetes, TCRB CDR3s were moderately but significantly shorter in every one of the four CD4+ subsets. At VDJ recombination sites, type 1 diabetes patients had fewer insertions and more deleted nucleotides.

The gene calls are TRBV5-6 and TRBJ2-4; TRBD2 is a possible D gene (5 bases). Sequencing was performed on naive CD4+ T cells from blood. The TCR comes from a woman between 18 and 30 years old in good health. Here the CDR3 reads CASRLPKTAEYF. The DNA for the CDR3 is TGTGCCAGCAGGCTCCCAAAAACAGCGGAATACTTC.